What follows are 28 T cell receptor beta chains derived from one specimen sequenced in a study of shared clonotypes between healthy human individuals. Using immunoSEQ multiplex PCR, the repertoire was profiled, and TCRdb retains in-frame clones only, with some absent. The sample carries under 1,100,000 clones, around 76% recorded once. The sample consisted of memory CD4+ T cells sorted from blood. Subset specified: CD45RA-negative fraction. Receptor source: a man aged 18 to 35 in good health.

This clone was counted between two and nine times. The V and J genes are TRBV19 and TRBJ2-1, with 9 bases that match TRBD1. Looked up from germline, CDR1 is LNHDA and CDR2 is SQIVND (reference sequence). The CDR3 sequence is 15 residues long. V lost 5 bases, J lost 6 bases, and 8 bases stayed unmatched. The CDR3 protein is CASSYDRGRTNEQFF. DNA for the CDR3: TGTGCCAGTAGTTATGACAGGGGGAGGACCAATGAGCAGTTCTTC.

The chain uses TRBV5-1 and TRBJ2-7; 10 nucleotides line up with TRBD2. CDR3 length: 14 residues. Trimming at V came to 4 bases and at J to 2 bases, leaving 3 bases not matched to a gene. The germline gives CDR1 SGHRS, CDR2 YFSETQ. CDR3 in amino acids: CASSGLAGAYEQYF. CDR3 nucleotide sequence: TGCGCCAGCAGCGGGCTAGCGGGGGCCTACGAGCAGTACTTC.

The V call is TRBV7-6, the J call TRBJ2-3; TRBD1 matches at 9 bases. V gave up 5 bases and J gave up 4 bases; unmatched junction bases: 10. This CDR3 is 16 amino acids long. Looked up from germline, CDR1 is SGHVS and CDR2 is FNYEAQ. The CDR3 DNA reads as TGTGCCAGCAGCCCGTTCGGGACAGGGATCCCAGATACGCAGTATTTT. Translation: CASSPFGTGIPDTQYF.

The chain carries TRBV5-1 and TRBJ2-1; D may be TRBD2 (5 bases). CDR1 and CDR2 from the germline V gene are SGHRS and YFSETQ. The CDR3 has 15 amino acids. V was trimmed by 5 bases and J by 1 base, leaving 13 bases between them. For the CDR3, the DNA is TGCGCCAGCAGTGTGGGTGGGAGTTCCTACAATGAGCAGTTCTTC. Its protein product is CASSVGGSSYNEQFF. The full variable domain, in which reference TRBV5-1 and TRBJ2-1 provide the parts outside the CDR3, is KAGVTQTPRYLIKTRGQQVTLSCSPISGHRSVSWYQQTPGQGLQFLFEYFSETQRNKGNFPGRFSGRQFSNSRSEMNVSTLELGDSALYLCASSVGGSSYNEQFFGPGTRLTVL.

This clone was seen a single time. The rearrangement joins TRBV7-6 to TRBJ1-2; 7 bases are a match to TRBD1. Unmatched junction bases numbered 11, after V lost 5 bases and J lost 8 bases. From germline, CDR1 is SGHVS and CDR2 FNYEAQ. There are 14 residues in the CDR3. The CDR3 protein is CASSLVIGGEGYTF. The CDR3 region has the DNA TGTGCCAGCAGCCTTGTTATAGGGGGCGAAGGCTACACCTTC.

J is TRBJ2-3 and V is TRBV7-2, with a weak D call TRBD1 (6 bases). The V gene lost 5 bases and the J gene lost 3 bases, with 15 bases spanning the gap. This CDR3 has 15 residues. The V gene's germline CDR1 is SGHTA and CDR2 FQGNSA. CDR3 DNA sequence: TGTGCCAGCAGCCCTGTAACAGGGAGAACAGATACGCAGTATTTT. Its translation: CASSPVTGRTDTQYF.

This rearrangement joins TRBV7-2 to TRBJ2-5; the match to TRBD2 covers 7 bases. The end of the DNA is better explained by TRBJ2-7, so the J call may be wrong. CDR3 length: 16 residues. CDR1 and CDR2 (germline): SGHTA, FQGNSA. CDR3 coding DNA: TGTGCCAGCAGCTTACACCTGAGCGGGACCTCCTACGAGCAGTACTTC. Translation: CASSLHLSGTSYEQYF.

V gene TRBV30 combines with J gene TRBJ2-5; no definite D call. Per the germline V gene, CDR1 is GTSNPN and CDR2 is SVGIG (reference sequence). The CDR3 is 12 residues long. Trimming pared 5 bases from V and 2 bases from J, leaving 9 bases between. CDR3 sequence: CAWARQQETQYF. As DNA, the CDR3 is TGTGCCTGGGCCAGGCAACAAGAGACCCAGTACTTC.

The CDR3 nucleotides are TGTGCCAGCAGCCCGCCACAAGGGACAGGGGAGGAGACCCAGTACTTC. Protein product: CASSPPQGTGEETQYF. The chain combines TRBV7-9 with TRBJ2-5; 10 bases align to TRBD1. CDR3 length equals 16 residues. With 5 bases clipped from V and 5 bases from J, the junction kept 11 bases outside the gene matches. The germline CDR1 and CDR2 sequences are SEHNR and FQNEAQ (reference sequence).

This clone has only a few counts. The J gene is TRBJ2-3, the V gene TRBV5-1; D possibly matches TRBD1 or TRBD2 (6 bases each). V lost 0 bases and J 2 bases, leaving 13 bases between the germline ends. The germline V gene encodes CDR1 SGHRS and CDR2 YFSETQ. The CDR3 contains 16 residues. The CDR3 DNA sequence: TGCGCCAGCAGCTTGGCCGGGTCGGGGGCCACAGATACGCAGTATTTT. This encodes CASSLAGSGATDTQYF.

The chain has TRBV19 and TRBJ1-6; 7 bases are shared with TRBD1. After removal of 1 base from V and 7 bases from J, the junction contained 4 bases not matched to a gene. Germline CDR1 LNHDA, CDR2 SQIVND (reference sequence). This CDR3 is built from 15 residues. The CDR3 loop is CASSIGPGGNSPLHF. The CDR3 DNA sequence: TGTGCCAGTAGTATAGGTCCAGGGGGGAATTCACCCCTCCACTTT. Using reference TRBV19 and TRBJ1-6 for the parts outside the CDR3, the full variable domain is DGGITQSPKYLFRKEGQNVTLSCEQNLNHDAMYWYRQDPGQGLRLIYYSQIVNDFQKGDIAEGYSVSREKKESFPLTVTSAQKNPTAFYLCASSIGPGGNSPLHFGNGTRLTVT.

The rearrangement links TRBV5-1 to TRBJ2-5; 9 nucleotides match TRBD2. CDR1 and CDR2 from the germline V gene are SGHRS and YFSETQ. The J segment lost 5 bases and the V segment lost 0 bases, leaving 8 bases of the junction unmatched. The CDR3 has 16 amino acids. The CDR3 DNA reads TGCGCCAGCAGCTTGGGCAGCGGGAGGAGGGAGGAGACCCAGTACTTC. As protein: CASSLGSGRREETQYF.

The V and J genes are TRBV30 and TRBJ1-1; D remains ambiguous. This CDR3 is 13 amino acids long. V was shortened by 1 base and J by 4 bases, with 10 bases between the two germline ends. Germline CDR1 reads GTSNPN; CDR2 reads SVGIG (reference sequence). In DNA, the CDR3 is TGTGCCTGGAGTGAACAGCCAGCCACTGAAGCTTTCTTT. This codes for CAWSEQPATEAFF.

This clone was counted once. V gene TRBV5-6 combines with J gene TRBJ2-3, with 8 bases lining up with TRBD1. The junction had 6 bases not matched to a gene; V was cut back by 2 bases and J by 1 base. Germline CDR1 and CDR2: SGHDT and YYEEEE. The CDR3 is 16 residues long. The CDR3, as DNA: TGTGCCAGCAGCTTCAAACAGGGGGGCGGCACAGATACGCAGTATTTT. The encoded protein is CASSFKQGGGTDTQYF.

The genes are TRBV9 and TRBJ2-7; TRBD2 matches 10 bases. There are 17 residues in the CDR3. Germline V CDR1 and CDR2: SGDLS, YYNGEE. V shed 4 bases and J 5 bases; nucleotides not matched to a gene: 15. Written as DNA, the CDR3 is TGTGCCAGCAGCACCACGAGCGGGAGGGCCCTTGGCCACGAGCAGTACTTC. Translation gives CASSTTSGRALGHEQYF. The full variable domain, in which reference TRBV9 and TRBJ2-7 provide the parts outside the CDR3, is DSGVTQTPKHLITATGQRVTLRCSPRSGDLSVYWYQQSLDQGLQFLIQYYNGEERAKGNILERFSAQQFPDLHSELNLSSLELGDSALYFCASSTTSGRALGHEQYFGPGTRLTVT.

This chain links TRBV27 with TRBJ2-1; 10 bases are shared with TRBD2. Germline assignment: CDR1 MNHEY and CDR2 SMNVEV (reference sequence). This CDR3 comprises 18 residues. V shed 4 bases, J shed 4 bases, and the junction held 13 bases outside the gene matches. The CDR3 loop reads CASSSTSLSGGPYNEQFF. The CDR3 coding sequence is TGTGCCAGCAGTTCCACCTCCCTTAGCGGGGGGCCGTACAATGAGCAGTTCTTC.

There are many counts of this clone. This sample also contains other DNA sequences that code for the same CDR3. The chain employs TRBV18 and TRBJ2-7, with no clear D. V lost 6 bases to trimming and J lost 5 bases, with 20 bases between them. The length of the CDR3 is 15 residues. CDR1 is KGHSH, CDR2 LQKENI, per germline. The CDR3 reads CASSSLGKGTDEQYF. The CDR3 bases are TGTGCCAGCTCCTCGTTGGGAAAGGGCACGGACGAGCAGTACTTC. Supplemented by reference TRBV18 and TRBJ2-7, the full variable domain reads NAGVMQNPRHLVRRRGQEARLRCSPMKGHSHVYWYRQLPEEGLKFMVYLQKENIIDESGMPKERFSAEFPKEGPSILRIQQVVRGDSAAYFCASSSLGKGTDEQYFGPGTRLTVT.

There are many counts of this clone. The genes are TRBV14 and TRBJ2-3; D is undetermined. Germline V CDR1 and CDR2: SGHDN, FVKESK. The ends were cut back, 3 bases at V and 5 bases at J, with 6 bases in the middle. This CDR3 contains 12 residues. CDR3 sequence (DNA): TGTGCCAGCAGCCAGGGAAGAGATACGCAGTATTTT. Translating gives CASSQGRDTQYF.

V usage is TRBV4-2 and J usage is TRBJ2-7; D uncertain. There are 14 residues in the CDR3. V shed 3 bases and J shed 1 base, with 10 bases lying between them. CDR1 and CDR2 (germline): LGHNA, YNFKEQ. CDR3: CASSHLPDSYEQYF. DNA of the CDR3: TGTGCCAGCAGCCATCTGCCGGATTCCTACGAGCAGTACTTC.

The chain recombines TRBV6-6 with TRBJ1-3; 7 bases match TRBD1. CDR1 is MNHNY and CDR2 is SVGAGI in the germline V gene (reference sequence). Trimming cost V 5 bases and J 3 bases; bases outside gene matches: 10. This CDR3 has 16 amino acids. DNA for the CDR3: TGTGCCAGCAGTACCTCCATACCAGGGGGTGGAAACACCATATATTTT. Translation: CASSTSIPGGGNTIYF.

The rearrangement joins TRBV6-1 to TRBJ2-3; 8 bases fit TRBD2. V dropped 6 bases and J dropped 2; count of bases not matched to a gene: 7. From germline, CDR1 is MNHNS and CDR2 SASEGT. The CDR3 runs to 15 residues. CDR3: CASRSGGYNTDTQYF. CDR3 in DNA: TGTGCCAGCAGGTCGGGGGGGTATAACACAGATACGCAGTATTTT.

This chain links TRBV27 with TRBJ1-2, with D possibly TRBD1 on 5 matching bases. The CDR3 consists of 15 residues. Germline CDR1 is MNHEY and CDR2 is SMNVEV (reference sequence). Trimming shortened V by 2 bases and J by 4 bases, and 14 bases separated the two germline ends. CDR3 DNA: TGTGCCAGCAGTTTACAGGGATTTGGTTTCTATGGCTACACCTTC. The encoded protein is CASSLQGFGFYGYTF.

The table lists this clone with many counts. CDR3 DNA: TGTGCCAGCAGCTTAGAGGCTAGCGGGAGGCGGACCTACGAGCAGTACTTC. As protein: CASSLEASGRRTYEQYF. V is TRBV7-2 and J is TRBJ2-7; 11 bases agree with TRBD2. V was clipped by 1 base and J by 2 bases; unmatched bases: 7. This CDR3 is 17 amino acids long. Per the germline V gene, CDR1 is SGHTA and CDR2 is FQGNSA.

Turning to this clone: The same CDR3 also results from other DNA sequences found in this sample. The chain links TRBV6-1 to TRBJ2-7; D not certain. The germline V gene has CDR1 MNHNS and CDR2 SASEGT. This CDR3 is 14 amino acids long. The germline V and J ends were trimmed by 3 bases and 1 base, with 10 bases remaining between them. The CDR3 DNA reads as TGTGCCAGCAGTGACAGGAGATCATCCTACGAGCAGTACTTC. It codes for CASSDRRSSYEQYF.

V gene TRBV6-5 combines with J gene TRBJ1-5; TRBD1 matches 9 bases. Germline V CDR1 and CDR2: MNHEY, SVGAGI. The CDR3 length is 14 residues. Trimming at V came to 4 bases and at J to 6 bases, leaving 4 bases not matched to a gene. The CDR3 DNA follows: TGTGCCAGCAGTTTGACAGGGGGTAGTCAGCCCCAGCATTTT. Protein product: CASSLTGGSQPQHF.

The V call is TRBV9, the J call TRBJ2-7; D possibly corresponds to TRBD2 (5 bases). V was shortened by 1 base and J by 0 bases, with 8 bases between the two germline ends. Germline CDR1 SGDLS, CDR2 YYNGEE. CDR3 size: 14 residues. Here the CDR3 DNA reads TGTGCCAGCAGCGTAAGCGACTACTCCTACGAGCAGTACTTC. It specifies CASSVSDYSYEQYF.

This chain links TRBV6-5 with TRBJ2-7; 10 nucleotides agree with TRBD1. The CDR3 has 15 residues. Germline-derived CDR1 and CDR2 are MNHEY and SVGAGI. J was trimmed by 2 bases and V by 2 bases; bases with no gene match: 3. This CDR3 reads CASSYRGQGAYEQYF. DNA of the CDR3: TGTGCCAGCAGTTACAGAGGACAGGGGGCCTACGAGCAGTACTTC.

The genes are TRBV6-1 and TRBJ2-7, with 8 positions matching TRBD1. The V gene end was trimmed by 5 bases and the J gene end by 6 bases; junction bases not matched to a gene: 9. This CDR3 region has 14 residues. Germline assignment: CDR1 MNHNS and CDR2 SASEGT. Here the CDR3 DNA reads TGTGCCAGCAGTTTCCTAGGGACAGGCCTCGAGCAGTACTTC. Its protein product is CASSFLGTGLEQYF.